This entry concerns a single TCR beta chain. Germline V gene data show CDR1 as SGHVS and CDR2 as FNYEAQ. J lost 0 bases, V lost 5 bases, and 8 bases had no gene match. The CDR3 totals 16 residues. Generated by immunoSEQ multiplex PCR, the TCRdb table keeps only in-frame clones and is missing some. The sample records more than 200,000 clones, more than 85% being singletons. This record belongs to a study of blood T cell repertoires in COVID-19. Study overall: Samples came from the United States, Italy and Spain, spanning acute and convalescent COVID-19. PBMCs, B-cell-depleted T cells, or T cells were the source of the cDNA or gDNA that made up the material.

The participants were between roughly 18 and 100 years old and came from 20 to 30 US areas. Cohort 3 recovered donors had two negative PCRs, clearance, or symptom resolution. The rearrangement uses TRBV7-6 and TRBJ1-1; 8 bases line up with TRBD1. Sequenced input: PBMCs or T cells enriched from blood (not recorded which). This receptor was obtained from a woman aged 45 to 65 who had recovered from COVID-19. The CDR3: CASSARGQALNTEAFF. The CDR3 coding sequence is TGTGCCAGCAGCGCACGGGGACAGGCCCTGAACACTGAAGCTTTCTTT.